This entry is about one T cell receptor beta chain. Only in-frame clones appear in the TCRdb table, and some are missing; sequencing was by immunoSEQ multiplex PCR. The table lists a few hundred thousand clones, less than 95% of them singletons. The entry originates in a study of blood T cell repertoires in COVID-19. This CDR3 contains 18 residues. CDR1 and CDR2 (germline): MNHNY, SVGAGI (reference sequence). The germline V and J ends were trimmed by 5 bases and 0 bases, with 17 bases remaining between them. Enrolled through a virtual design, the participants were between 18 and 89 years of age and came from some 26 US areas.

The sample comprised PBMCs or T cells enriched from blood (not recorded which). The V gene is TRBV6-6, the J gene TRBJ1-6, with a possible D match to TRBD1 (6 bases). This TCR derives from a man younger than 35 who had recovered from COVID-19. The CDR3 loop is CASSPLRTASSYNSPLHF. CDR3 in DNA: TGTGCCAGCAGTCCCCTCAGGACAGCCAGCTCCTATAATTCACCCCTCCACTTT.